This section outlines one T cell receptor beta chain sequence together with its context. The record originates from a study of control samples from healthy donors and cancer patients. In germline, CDR1 is LGHDT, CDR2 YNNKEL (reference sequence). Deletions cut 4 bases from V and 14 bases from J, with 15 bases between. This CDR3 has 13 residues. The assay was immunoSEQ multiplex PCR, and TCRdb's table has in-frame clones only and misses some. The sample includes roughly 170,000 clones, about 93% of them seen just once. The sequence was collected from a man between 18 and 35 years old in good health. Sequenced input: blood. The chain couples TRBV3-1 (or the pseudogene TRBV3-2) to TRBJ1-6, with D unclear. CDR3 in DNA: TGTGCCAGCAGCCCGGCCCGCGGGGTATCCCTCCACTTT. Amino acid sequence: CASSPARGVSLHF.